This T cell receptor (beta chain) appears in the sequencing data of a study of control samples from healthy donors and cancer patients. Repertoires were generated with immunoSEQ multiplex PCR, while TCRdb's copy carries only in-frame clones and drops some. The sample consists of about 79,000 clones, under 95% of them appearing once. The germline V gene has CDR1 LNHDA and CDR2 SQIVND (reference sequence). The V and J ends lost 3 bases and 9 bases, in that order; junction bases with no gene match: 5. The CDR3 has 15 amino acids. The chain uses TRBV19 and TRBJ2-1; 13 nucleotides line up with TRBD2. The receptor was derived from a woman between 40 and 55 years old with lung cancer. Sequences were obtained from PBMCs. CDR3 region: CASSIGTSGIGEQFF. Here the CDR3 DNA reads TGTGCCAGTAGTATCGGGACTAGCGGGATAGGTGAGCAGTTCTTC.